This T cell receptor beta chain was sequenced for a study of blood T cell repertoires in COVID-19. V lost 4 bases to trimming and J lost 8 bases; unmatched junction nucleotides: 9. CDR3 length: 14 amino acids. Germline CDR1 SGHRS, CDR2 YFSETQ. Authors' data handling: Estimation of nucleated cell counts relied on the amplification of reference gene primers. Using immunoSEQ multiplex PCR, the repertoire was profiled, and TCRdb retains in-frame clones only, with some absent. That table furnishes V, J and clone size, whereas the DNA furnished D and trimming. The sample yields a few hundred thousand clones, around 88% seen once.

This TCR was recovered from a woman aged 25 to 39 with COVID-19, enrolled during active disease. The sequenced sample consisted of peripheral blood. This chain uses TRBV5-1 with TRBJ1-2, with 9 bases fitting TRBD1. The DNA of the CDR3 is TGCGCCAGCAGCCGTCGGGACAGGGCGGCGGGCTACACCTTC. It is translated as CASSRRDRAAGYTF.